The T cell receptor (beta chain) described here comes from a study of OX40 agonist ivuxolimab in advanced cancers. Study summary: Each patient was given ivuxolimab into a vein every 2 weeks, at 0.01 to 10 mg/kg. Those treated in dose escalation had hepatocellular carcinoma, melanoma, renal cell cancer or head and neck cancer. Subjects had a mean age of roughly 57 years, with a range of 23 to 79; more than 70% were male.

Profiling relied on immunoSEQ multiplex PCR, and the TCRdb table lists in-frame clones only, not all of them. The sample holds fewer than 70,000 clones; roughly 85% are singletons and the top ten take 2.5% to 3.5%. Whole-study results and caveats: CD4+ and CD8+ blood T cells expanded clonally by week 6 at 0.1 to 3.0 mg/kg.

Regarding this clone: Its matching antigen is unknown.

The CDR3 covers 14 residues. In germline, CDR1 is SGHVS, CDR2 FQNEAQ. V shed 5 bases, J shed 9 bases, and the junction held 10 bases outside the gene matches. The TCR comes from an adult with an advanced solid tumor such as melanoma, head and neck, liver or kidney cancer. The gene calls are TRBV7-8 and TRBJ2-1, with TRBD1 identical over 7 bases. The source was CD4+ or CD8+ T cells sorted from blood, collected in a trial of the OX40 agonist ivuxolimab. CDR3 nucleotides: TGTGCCAGCAGCCCCAGGGGACAGACCCCTGAGCAGTTCTTC. Amino acids: CASSPRGQTPEQFF. Drawing the rest from reference TRBV7-8 and TRBJ2-1, the complete variable domain is GAGVSQSPRYKVAKRGQDVALRCDPISGHVSLFWYQQALGQGPEFLTYFQNEAQLDKSGLPSDRFFAERPEGSVSTLKIQRTQQEDSAVYLCASSPRGQTPEQFFGPGTRLTVL.